The 14 T cell receptor beta chains given below trace back to one sample, sequenced in a study of blood T cells in healthy people across ages. A sample-barcoded 5' primer and a J-beta primer mix were used in a second PCR of roughly 6 to 11 cycles. MiXCR, run by TCRdb on the 5' RACE reads, gives a single entry per CDR3 protein. The table lists some 920,000 distinct CDR3 sequences, roughly half of them singletons. Sequenced sample: blood. These receptors were taken from a woman aged 55-75 years in good health.

The chain recombines TRBV7-2 with TRBJ2-7; D is possibly TRBD2 (5 bases). The CDR3 has 13 residues. V was pared by 1 base and J by 7 bases, with 11 bases between. Germline CDR1 and CDR2: SGHTA and FQGNSA. The CDR3 bases are TGTGCCAGCAGCTTAGTAGATGGAGGAGAGCAGTACTTC. It specifies CASSLVDGGEQYF.

Notes on this clonotype: One junction end does not reproduce the germline sequence, and a read error may be involved. The chain links TRBV7-8 to TRBJ2-7; 7 nucleotides line up with TRBD2. This CDR3 region has 15 residues. From germline, CDR1 is SGHVS and CDR2 FQNEAQ. In DNA form, the CDR3 reads TGTGCCACGCGAGCACCGGGACTACCGGCCTACGAACAGTACTTC. This gives the protein CATRAPGLPAYEQYF.

This clonotype showed up just once. One end of the junction does not line up with germline, which may come from a read error. DNA of the CDR3: TGTGTCAGCTCACCAGGGTCCCCCGGGGGTTCCTACGAGCAGTACTTC. Its translation: CVSSPGSPGGSYEQYF. V usage is TRBV18 and J usage is TRBJ2-7, with a tentative D call TRBD2 (6 bases). The germline gives CDR1 KGHSH, CDR2 LQKENI. The CDR3 has 16 residues.

The J gene is TRBJ2-2, the V gene TRBV4-1, with a tentative D call TRBD1 (6 bases). CDR3 size: 19 residues. Trimming removed 4 bases from V and 6 bases from J, with 27 bases in between. Germline V gene sequence: CDR1 MGHRA, CDR2 YSYEKL. The DNA for the CDR3 is TGCGCCAGCAGCCTCCAGGGGCCCCGGGGCAGGGAGATCCCCGGGGAGCTGTTTTTT. Residues: CASSLQGPRGREIPGELFF.

V usage is TRBV4-3 and J usage is TRBJ1-1; 7 positions agree with TRBD1. The CDR3 runs 14 residues. CDR1 is LGHNA, CDR2 YSLEER, per germline. The junction had 11 bases not matched to a gene; V was cut back by 4 bases and J by 9 bases. CDR3 coding DNA: TGCGCCAGCAGCCTGGGCAGGGGGGATGCTAAAGCTTTCTTT. Translated, it gives CASSLGRGDAKAFF.

This rearrangement joins TRBV7-9 to TRBJ2-4; 8 bases agree with TRBD2. V shed 5 bases, J shed 13 bases, and the junction held 13 bases outside the gene matches. This CDR3 has 14 residues. Per the germline V gene, CDR1 is SEHNR and CDR2 is FQNEAQ (reference sequence). Here the CDR3 reads CASSKTSVSNKQYF. The CDR3 DNA is TGTGCCAGCAGCAAGACTAGCGTTTCAAATAAGCAGTACTTC.

This clonotype showed up just once. The V and J genes are TRBV7-6 and TRBJ2-1, with D possibly TRBD1 on 5 matching bases. V gave up 5 bases and J gave up 7 bases, with 15 bases separating them. Germline values: CDR1 SGHVS, CDR2 FNYEAQ. There are 14 residues in the CDR3. The CDR3 is CASSVIQVGNEQFF. The CDR3 region has the DNA TGTGCCAGCAGCGTGATACAGGTGGGGAATGAGCAGTTCTTC.

The chain carries TRBV20-1 and TRBJ2-3; 8 bases match TRBD2. Trimming cost V 3 bases and J 6 bases; bases outside gene matches: 5. This CDR3 is 13 amino acids long. Germline lookup yields CDR1 DFQATT and CDR2 SNEGSKA (reference sequence). Here the CDR3 reads CSASELAEDTQYF. The CDR3 nucleotides are TGCAGTGCTAGTGAACTAGCGGAGGATACGCAGTATTTT.

The gene calls are TRBV6-2 or TRBV6-3 and TRBJ2-7, with a possible D match to TRBD2 (5 bases). Germline CDR1 and CDR2: MNHEY and SVGEGT. This CDR3 is built from 14 residues. Trimming took 0 bases from V and 6 from J, leaving 12 bases between them. The CDR3 region is CASSYSRRDSEQYF. In DNA form, the CDR3 reads TGTGCCAGCAGTTACTCGCGCCGGGATTCCGAGCAGTACTTC.

The V gene is TRBV28, the J gene TRBJ1-1; 11 bases map to TRBD1. CDR1 MDHEN and CDR2 SYDVKM come from the germline V gene. The V segment lost 2 bases and the J segment 6 bases; nucleotides outside the gene matches: 2. The CDR3 has 14 amino acids. The CDR3: CASSLGGQGAEAFF. The CDR3 region has the DNA TGTGCCAGCAGTTTAGGGGGACAGGGGGCTGAAGCTTTCTTT.

This clonotype was seen only a few times. The chain has TRBV28 and TRBJ2-7, with 12 bases that match TRBD2. CDR3 size: 13 residues. Germline CDR1 and CDR2: MDHEN and SYDVKM. The J segment lost 3 bases and the V segment lost 8 bases, leaving 2 bases of the junction unmatched. CDR3 residues: CASLAGGDYEQYF. The CDR3 coding sequence is TGTGCCAGCCTAGCGGGAGGGGACTACGAGCAGTACTTC.

The V call is TRBV2, the J call TRBJ1-2, with D possibly being TRBD1 (5 bases). This CDR3 region has 21 residues. Germline loops: CDR1 SNHLY, CDR2 FYNNEI. Trimming took 1 base from V and 5 from J, leaving 32 bases between them. CDR3 sequence (DNA): TGTGCCAGCAGTGAAGATTCTATCTTCGTAATTAGACAGCAGGCTCGATATGGCTACACCTTC. Translating gives CASSEDSIFVIRQQARYGYTF.

This clonotype was recorded many times. The chain employs TRBV29-1 and TRBJ1-2; 7 nucleotides agree with TRBD1. With V trimmed by 6 bases and J by 4 bases, 8 bases remained unmatched. CDR3 length: 13 amino acids. Germline V gene lookup returns CDR1 SQVTM and CDR2 ANQGSEA. In DNA, the CDR3 is TGCAGCGTCCGCTTACAGGGGAGCTATGGCTACACCTTC. Its translation: CSVRLQGSYGYTF.

This clonotype was counted only a few times. This sequence joins TRBV5-5 and TRBJ1-5; D is ambiguous. The CDR3 has 13 amino acids. Trimming removed 4 bases from V and 4 bases from J, with 9 bases in between. Germline CDR1 and CDR2: SGHKS and YYEKEE (reference sequence). This CDR3 reads CASSVGTNQPQHF. The CDR3 DNA sequence: TGTGCCAGCAGCGTCGGTACGAATCAGCCCCAGCATTTT.